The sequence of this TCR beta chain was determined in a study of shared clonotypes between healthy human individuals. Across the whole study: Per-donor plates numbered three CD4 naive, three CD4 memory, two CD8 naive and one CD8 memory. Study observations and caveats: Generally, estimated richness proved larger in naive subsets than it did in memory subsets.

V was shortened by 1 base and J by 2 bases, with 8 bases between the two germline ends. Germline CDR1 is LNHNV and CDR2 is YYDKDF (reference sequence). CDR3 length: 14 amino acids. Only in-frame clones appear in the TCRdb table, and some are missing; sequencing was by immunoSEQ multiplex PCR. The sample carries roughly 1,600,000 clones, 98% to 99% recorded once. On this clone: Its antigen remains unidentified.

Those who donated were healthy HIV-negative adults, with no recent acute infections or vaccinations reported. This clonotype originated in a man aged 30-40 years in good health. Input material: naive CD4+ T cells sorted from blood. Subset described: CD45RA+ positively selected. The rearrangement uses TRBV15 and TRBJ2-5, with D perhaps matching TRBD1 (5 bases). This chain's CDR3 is CATSRGRQQETQYF. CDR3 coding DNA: TGTGCCACCAGCAGAGGGAGACAGCAAGAGACCCAGTACTTC.